Shown below are 31 T cell receptor beta chains from a single sample sequenced in a study of PD-1 blockade in classical Hodgkin lymphoma. Clones were read by immunoSEQ multiplex PCR, and TCRdb kept only the in-frame ones, dropping some. The table shows more than 15,000 clones, with 86% occurring only once. The time point here: newly diagnosed, previously untreated cHL patient sample. Isolation of CD4+ T cells from thawed PBMCs was performed by magnetic negative selection. The sequenced material came from CD4+ T cells from blood. The receptor set was obtained from a human donor with classical Hodgkin lymphoma.

This clone was observed a single time. The rearrangement uses TRBV7-9 and TRBJ2-3, with 10 bases aligning to TRBD1. The J segment lost 2 bases and the V segment lost 3 bases, leaving 8 bases of the junction unmatched. The CDR3 consists of 17 residues. CDR1 is SEHNR, CDR2 FQNEAQ, per germline (reference sequence). The CDR3, as DNA: TGTGCCAGCAGCTTCATGCTGGACAGGGGGAACACAGATACGCAGTATTTT. The encoded protein is CASSFMLDRGNTDTQYF.

This clone was recorded once. In DNA form, the CDR3 reads TGTGCCAGCAGCAACAGGCGGGAGACCCAGTACTTC. Translated, it gives CASSNRRETQYF. The rearrangement links TRBV6-6 to TRBJ2-5, with D possibly matching TRBD1 (5 bases). Trimming took off 6 bases at V and 5 bases at J, with 10 bases between the two ends. Germline V gives CDR1 MNHNY, CDR2 SVGAGI (reference sequence). The CDR3 contains 12 residues.

This chain uses TRBV6-5 with TRBJ1-6, with TRBD1 as a possible D gene (5 bases). The CDR3 totals 15 residues. Trimming shortened V by 4 bases and J by 7 bases, and 14 bases separated the two germline ends. Germline V gene lookup returns CDR1 MNHEY and CDR2 SVGAGI. The CDR3 protein is CASSWDGVLNSPLHF. The CDR3 nucleotides are TGTGCCAGCAGTTGGGACGGCGTTTTAAATTCACCCCTCCACTTT.

The chain couples TRBV19 to TRBJ2-1, with D unresolved. CDR1 is LNHDA and CDR2 is SQIVND in the germline V gene (reference sequence). The CDR3 is 14 amino acids. Between the trimmed V and J ends, which lost 5 bases and 2 bases, there was a span of 10 bases. This CDR3 reads CASSDSYPYNEQFF. The CDR3 region has the DNA TGTGCCAGTAGTGATAGTTACCCCTACAATGAGCAGTTCTTC.

The J gene is TRBJ1-2, the V gene TRBV4-1; no clear D gene. V lost 1 base and J lost 4, with 4 bases in between. The CDR3 is 12 amino acids. Per germline, CDR1 MGHRA and CDR2 YSYEKL. The CDR3 DNA sequence: TGCGCCAGCAGCCAAGCCCCCTATGGCTACACCTTC. This sequence encodes CASSQAPYGYTF.

The chain uses TRBV27 and TRBJ1-1; 8 bases map to TRBD1. CDR1 MNHEY and CDR2 SMNVEV come from the germline V gene (reference sequence). The CDR3 contains 12 residues. Germline trimming cut 5 bases from V and 10 bases from J; bases unmatched to any gene: 6. This CDR3 is CASSLRQGRAFF. DNA of the CDR3: TGTGCCAGCAGTCTTCGACAGGGGCGAGCTTTCTTT.

The J gene is TRBJ1-5, the V gene TRBV7-2; unclear D gene. The V end lost 0 bases, the J end lost 3 bases, and 3 bases lay between the germline ends. This CDR3 has 13 residues. From germline, CDR1 is SGHTA and CDR2 FQGNSA. CDR3 in DNA: TGTGCCAGCAGCTTAGCGCACAATCAGCCCCAGCATTTT. It specifies CASSLAHNQPQHF.

V usage is TRBV6-1 and J usage is TRBJ2-3; D gene ambiguous. Germline CDR1 reads MNHNS; CDR2 reads SASEGT. Trimming cost V 1 base and J 2 bases, with 10 bases left between them. The CDR3 sequence is 15 residues long. CDR3 loop: CASSEGSLYTDTQYF. The CDR3 region has the DNA TGTGCCAGCAGTGAAGGGTCTCTGTACACAGATACGCAGTATTTT.

This rearrangement joins TRBV11-2 to TRBJ1-1, with D perhaps matching TRBD1 (5 bases). The V end lost 1 base, the J end lost 2 bases, and 17 bases lay between the germline ends. CDR1 is SGHAT, CDR2 FQNNGV, per germline. The CDR3 is 17 residues long. The CDR3 nucleotides read TGTGCCAGCAGCTTAGGGGCTTGGGGACTAACTAACACTGAAGCTTTCTTT. It codes for CASSLGAWGLTNTEAFF.

The chain links TRBV5-1 to TRBJ1-2, with no clear D. Per germline, CDR1 SGHRS and CDR2 YFSETQ. The CDR3 is 15 residues long. Trimming cost V 0 bases and J 3 bases, with 12 bases left between them. The CDR3: CASSLVGGLDYGYTF. The CDR3 DNA is TGCGCCAGCAGCTTGGTGGGAGGTCTTGACTATGGCTACACCTTC.

This chain's CDR3 is CASSYSRASAQETQYF. For the CDR3, the DNA is TGTGCCAGCAGTTACTCGAGGGCTAGCGCCCAAGAGACCCAGTACTTC. The V gene is TRBV6-5, the J gene TRBJ2-5; possibly TRBD2 for D (6 bases). CDR1 and CDR2 from the germline V gene are MNHEY and SVGAGI. V shed 0 bases and J shed 1 base, with 12 bases lying between them. The CDR3 length is 16 residues.

The J gene is TRBJ2-7, the V gene TRBV29-1; D possibly uses TRBD1 or TRBD2 (5 bases each). The germline CDR1 and CDR2 sequences are SQVTM and ANQGSEA. V dropped 7 bases and J dropped 7 bases, with 17 bases sitting between them. This CDR3 has 12 residues. The CDR3 loop reads CSAYAGTEEQYF. In DNA, the CDR3 is TGCAGCGCTTACGCCGGGACGGAGGAGCAGTACTTC.

This sequence joins TRBV7-2 and TRBJ2-3, with D hard to call. The V end was cut by 1 base, the J end by 2 bases, with 10 bases between. Germline-derived CDR1 and CDR2 are SGHTA and FQGNSA. There are 15 residues in the CDR3. The CDR3 loop is CASSLDPPTTDTQYF. DNA of the CDR3: TGTGCCAGCAGCTTAGACCCTCCCACCACAGATACGCAGTATTTT.

V and J are TRBV15 and TRBJ1-5; D is perhaps TRBD1 (6 bases). This CDR3 comprises 16 residues. Trimming pared 4 bases from V and 4 bases from J, leaving 17 bases between. Germline CDR1 and CDR2: LNHNV and YYDKDF (reference sequence). CDR3 residues: CATSKGGVVRNQPQHF. CDR3 in DNA: TGTGCCACCAGCAAAGGGGGGGTAGTCAGGAATCAGCCCCAGCATTTT.

This clone was counted a single time. The CDR3 sequence: CASSSVSSGANVLTF. CDR3 coding DNA: TGTGCCAGCAGTTCGGTTTCCTCTGGGGCCAACGTCCTGACTTTC. The rearrangement uses TRBV27 and TRBJ2-6; D unclear. From germline, CDR1 is MNHEY and CDR2 SMNVEV (reference sequence). The CDR3 sequence is 15 residues long. Trimming removed 4 bases at V and 0 bases at J, with 7 bases between.

This sequence joins TRBV5-4 and TRBJ2-1, with TRBD2 matching 9 bases. Unmatched junction bases numbered 14, after V lost 5 bases and J lost 5 bases. This CDR3 contains 17 residues. Germline V gene data show CDR1 as SGHNT and CDR2 as YYREEE (reference sequence). The CDR3 region is CASSPGDAGGRHNEQFF. The CDR3 coding sequence is TGTGCCAGCAGTCCAGGGGACGCGGGAGGGCGCCACAATGAGCAGTTCTTC.

This chain connects TRBV28 to TRBJ2-7, with TRBD1 as a possible D gene (6 bases). The CDR3 has 17 amino acids. Trimming stripped 6 bases from V and 2 bases from J, with 23 bases between. CDR1 is MDHEN and CDR2 is SYDVKM in the germline V gene. The CDR3: CASSRQTGGIGTYEQYF. The CDR3 DNA follows: TGTGCCAGCAGCCGGCAGACAGGCGGTATCGGCACCTACGAGCAGTACTTC.

This clone was counted a few times. This chain links TRBV15 with TRBJ2-7; 7 bases line up with TRBD2. This CDR3 has 14 amino acids. Trimming removed 5 bases from V and 2 bases from J; junction bases left unmatched: 6. From germline, CDR1 is LNHNV and CDR2 YYDKDF (reference sequence). CDR3 in amino acids: CATSRARGAYEQYF. DNA of the CDR3: TGTGCCACCAGCCGGGCCCGGGGGGCCTACGAGCAGTACTTC.

The chain is built from TRBV6-5 and TRBJ2-3; D gene ambiguous. The CDR3 runs 15 residues. Between the trimmed V and J ends, which lost 0 bases and 2 bases, there was a span of 9 bases. CDR1 is MNHEY, CDR2 SVGAGI, per germline. CDR3 loop: CASSYSEPDTDTQYF. The CDR3 nucleotides are TGTGCCAGCAGTTACTCGGAGCCGGACACAGATACGCAGTATTTT.

This rearrangement joins TRBV11-2 to TRBJ2-1; the match to TRBD2 covers 7 bases. This CDR3 is 15 amino acids long. Per the germline V gene, CDR1 is SGHAT and CDR2 is FQNNGV. Trimming took 5 bases from V and 2 from J; bases not matched to a gene: 6. CDR3 coding DNA: TGTGCCAGCAGCACCGGGACTACAGCCTACAATGAGCAGTTCTTC. This codes for CASSTGTTAYNEQFF.

The chain uses TRBV21-1 and TRBJ2-5; the table names TRBD2, a call not compared with the DNA. TRBV21-1 is a pseudogene locus. This CDR3 has 20 residues. The CDR3 reads CASSKLERETVRSPKETQYF. CDR3 nucleotide sequence: TGTGCCAGCAGCAAATTGGAGCGGGAAACGGTGAGGAGCCCGAAAGAGACCCAGTACTTC.

This rearrangement joins TRBV21-1 to TRBJ2-3; TRBD1 reflects the table's D call only, with no check against the DNA. TRBV21-1 is labeled a pseudogene. The CDR3 is made up of 14 amino acids. The CDR3 spells CASSKGPATDTQYF. The DNA of the CDR3 is TGTGCCAGCAGCAAAGGGCCCGCCACAGATACGCAGTATTTT.

This sequence joins TRBV29-1 and TRBJ2-7; tentatively, D is TRBD2 (6 bases). The CDR3 spans 13 residues. CDR1 is SQVTM, CDR2 ANQGSEA, per germline. Trimming left V 4 bases short and J 0 bases short, with 10 bases between. CDR3 residues: CSVVAGTSYEQYF. CDR3 nucleotides: TGCAGCGTTGTTGCGGGAACCTCCTACGAGCAGTACTTC.

The rearrangement links TRBV6-1 to TRBJ1-4, with unresolved D. Germline V gene lookup returns CDR1 MNHNS and CDR2 SASEGT. The V and J ends lost 3 bases and 4 bases respectively, with 9 bases between them. The CDR3 sequence is 14 residues long. CDR3 sequence (DNA): TGTGCCAGCAGTGAGGAAGGGTTTAATGAAAAACTGTTTTTT. Translating it yields CASSEEGFNEKLFF.

The chain has TRBV28 and TRBJ1-2, with 9 bases that match TRBD1. The ends lost 5 bases at V and 1 base at J; junction bases unmatched: 5. Looked up from germline, CDR1 is MDHEN and CDR2 is SYDVKM. This CDR3 has 15 residues. This chain's CDR3 is CASSLQGAGNYGYTF. CDR3 bases: TGTGCCAGCAGTCTACAGGGGGCGGGTAACTATGGCTACACCTTC.

This clone has a handful of counts. The J gene is TRBJ1-3, the V gene TRBV19; TRBD1 aligns across 10 bases. Germline V lookup: CDR1 LNHDA, CDR2 SQIVND (reference sequence). The CDR3 is 16 residues long. Trimming removed 6 bases from V and 0 bases from J; junction bases left unmatched: 5. The CDR3: CASSPGDRGSGNTIYF. The CDR3 DNA sequence: TGTGCCAGTAGCCCCGGGGACAGGGGCTCTGGAAACACCATATATTTT.

The rearrangement uses TRBV4-1 and TRBJ1-5, with D possibly being TRBD1 (5 bases). V lost 0 bases and J 0 bases, leaving 21 bases between the germline ends. The germline gives CDR1 MGHRA, CDR2 YSYEKL. This CDR3 comprises 20 residues. CDR3 residues: CASSQDLYSEGKYSNQPQHF. Here the CDR3 DNA reads TGCGCCAGCAGCCAAGACCTTTACTCCGAGGGGAAATATAGCAATCAGCCCCAGCATTTT.

The V and J genes are TRBV11-2 and TRBJ1-1; 9 bases agree with TRBD1. CDR3 size: 14 residues. In germline, CDR1 is SGHAT, CDR2 FQNNGV. V lost 4 bases to trimming and J lost 12 bases; unmatched junction nucleotides: 12. CDR3 region: CASSSFGQGRASFF. Here the CDR3 DNA reads TGTGCCAGCAGCTCCTTCGGACAGGGGCGCGCCTCTTTCTTT.

The chain links TRBV11-2 to TRBJ2-5, with 12 positions matching TRBD1. CDR1 SGHAT and CDR2 FQNNGV come from the germline V gene. J gave up 4 bases and V 2 bases, and 8 bases lay outside the gene matches. The CDR3 contains 17 residues. For the CDR3, the DNA is TGTGCCAGCAGCTTACTTTTAGGGGACAGGGGGCGAGAGACCCAGTACTTC. This codes for CASSLLLGDRGRETQYF. Drawing the rest from reference TRBV11-2 and TRBJ2-5, the complete variable domain is EAGVAQSPRYKIIEKRQSVAFWCNPISGHATLYWYQQILGQGPKLLIQFQNNGVVDDSQLPKDRFSAERLKGVDSTLKIQPAKLEDSAVYLCASSLLLGDRGRETQYFGPGTRLLVL.

This chain connects TRBV5-5 to TRBJ2-5; perhaps TRBD1 as D (6 bases). The CDR3 runs 12 residues. V was pared by 4 bases and J by 7 bases, with 11 bases between. The germline V gene has CDR1 SGHKS and CDR2 YYEKEE (reference sequence). CDR3 DNA sequence: TGTGCCAGCAGCACAGGGTTTGGGACCCAGTACTTC. Translated, it gives CASSTGFGTQYF.

This chain links TRBV28 with TRBJ2-7, with 9 bases that match TRBD1. CDR1 MDHEN and CDR2 SYDVKM come from the germline V gene. The CDR3 is 15 residues long. J lost 4 bases, V lost 7 bases, and 11 bases had no gene match. CDR3 loop: CASTIPGTGRYEQYF. Here the CDR3 DNA reads TGTGCCAGCACCATACCCGGGACAGGGAGATACGAGCAGTACTTC.